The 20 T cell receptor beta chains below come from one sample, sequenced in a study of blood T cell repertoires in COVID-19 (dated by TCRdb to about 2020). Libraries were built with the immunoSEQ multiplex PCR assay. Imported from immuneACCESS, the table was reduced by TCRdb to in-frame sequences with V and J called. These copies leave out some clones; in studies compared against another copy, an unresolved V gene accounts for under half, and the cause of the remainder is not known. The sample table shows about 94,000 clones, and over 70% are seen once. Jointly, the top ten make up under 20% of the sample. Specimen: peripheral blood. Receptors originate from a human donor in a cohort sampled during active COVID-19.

The DNA of the CDR3 is TGTGCCAGCAGCCGGCAGGGAGGGACTGGGGCCAACGTCCTGACTTTC. It codes for CASSRQGGTGANVLTF. The chain has TRBV3-1 (or the pseudogene TRBV3-2) and TRBJ2-6; TRBD2 aligns across 7 bases. V lost 4 bases to trimming and J lost 2 bases; unmatched junction nucleotides: 5. CDR3 length: 16 residues. Germline values: CDR1 LGHDT, CDR2 YNNKEL (reference sequence).

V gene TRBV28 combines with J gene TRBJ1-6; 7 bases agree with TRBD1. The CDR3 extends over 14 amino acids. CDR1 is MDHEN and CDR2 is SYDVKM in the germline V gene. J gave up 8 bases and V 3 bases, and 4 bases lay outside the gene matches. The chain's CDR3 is CASSLGQPYSPLHF. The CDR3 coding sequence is TGTGCCAGCAGTTTGGGACAGCCTTATTCACCCCTCCACTTT.

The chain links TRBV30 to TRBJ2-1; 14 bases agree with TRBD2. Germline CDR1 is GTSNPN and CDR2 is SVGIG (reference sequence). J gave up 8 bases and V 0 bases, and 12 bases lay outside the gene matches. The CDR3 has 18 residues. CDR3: CAWSVPRLAGGPVDEQFF. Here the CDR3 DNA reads TGTGCCTGGAGTGTTCCCCGACTAGCGGGAGGGCCCGTCGATGAGCAGTTCTTC.

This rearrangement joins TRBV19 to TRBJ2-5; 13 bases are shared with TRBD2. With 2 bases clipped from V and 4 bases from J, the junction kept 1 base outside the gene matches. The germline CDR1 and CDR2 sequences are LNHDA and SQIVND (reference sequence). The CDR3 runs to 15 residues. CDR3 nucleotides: TGTGCCAGTAGTATAACTAGCGGGAGGGGAGAGACCCAGTACTTC. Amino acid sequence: CASSITSGRGETQYF.

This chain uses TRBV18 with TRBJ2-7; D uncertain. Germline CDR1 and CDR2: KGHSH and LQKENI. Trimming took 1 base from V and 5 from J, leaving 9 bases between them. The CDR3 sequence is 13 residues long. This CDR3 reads CASSPRIEDEQYF. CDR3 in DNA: TGTGCCAGCTCACCACGTATTGAGGACGAGCAGTACTTC.

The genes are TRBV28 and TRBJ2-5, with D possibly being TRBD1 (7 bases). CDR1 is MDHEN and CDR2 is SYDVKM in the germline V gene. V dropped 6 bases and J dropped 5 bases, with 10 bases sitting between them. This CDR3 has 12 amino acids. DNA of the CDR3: TGTGCCAGCAGGCCAGGGGGGGAGACCCAGTACTTC. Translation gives CASRPGGETQYF.

The CDR3 DNA sequence: TGTGCCAGCACCCGACAGGCGAACACTGAAGCTTTCTTT. Protein: CASTRQANTEAFF. The gene calls are TRBV12-3 or TRBV12-4 and TRBJ1-1, with a possible D match to TRBD1 (6 bases). V lost 7 bases and J lost 1, with 10 bases in between. This CDR3 spans 13 amino acids.

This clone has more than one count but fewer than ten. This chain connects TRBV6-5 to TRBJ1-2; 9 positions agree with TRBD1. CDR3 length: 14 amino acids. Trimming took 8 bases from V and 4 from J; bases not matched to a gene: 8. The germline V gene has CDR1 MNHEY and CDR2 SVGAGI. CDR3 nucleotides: TGTGCCAGCCTGTTAGACAGGGGGAGCTATGGCTACACCTTC. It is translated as CASLLDRGSYGYTF.

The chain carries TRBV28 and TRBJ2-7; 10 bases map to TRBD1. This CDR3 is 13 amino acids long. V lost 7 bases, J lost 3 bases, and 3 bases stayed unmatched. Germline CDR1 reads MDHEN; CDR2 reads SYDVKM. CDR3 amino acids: CASTGQGSYEQYF. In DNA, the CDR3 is TGTGCCAGCACGGGACAGGGGAGCTACGAGCAGTACTTC.

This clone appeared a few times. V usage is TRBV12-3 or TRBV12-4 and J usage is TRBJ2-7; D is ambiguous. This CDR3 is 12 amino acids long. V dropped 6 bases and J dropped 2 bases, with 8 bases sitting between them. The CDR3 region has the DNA TGTGCCAGCAGGCTAGGTACCTACGAGCAGTACTTC. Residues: CASRLGTYEQYF.

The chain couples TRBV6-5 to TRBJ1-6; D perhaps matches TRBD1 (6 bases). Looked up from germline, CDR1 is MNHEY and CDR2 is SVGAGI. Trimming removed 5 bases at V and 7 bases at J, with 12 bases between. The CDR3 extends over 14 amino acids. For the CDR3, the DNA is TGTGCCAGCAGTCCCGGGACAAAGAATTCACCCCTCCACTTT. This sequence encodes CASSPGTKNSPLHF.

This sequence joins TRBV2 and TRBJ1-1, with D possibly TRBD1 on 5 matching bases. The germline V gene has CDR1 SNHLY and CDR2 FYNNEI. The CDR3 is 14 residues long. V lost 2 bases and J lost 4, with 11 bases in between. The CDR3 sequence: CASSEKGRGTEAFF. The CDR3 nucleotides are TGTGCCAGCAGTGAAAAGGGTAGGGGCACTGAAGCTTTCTTT.

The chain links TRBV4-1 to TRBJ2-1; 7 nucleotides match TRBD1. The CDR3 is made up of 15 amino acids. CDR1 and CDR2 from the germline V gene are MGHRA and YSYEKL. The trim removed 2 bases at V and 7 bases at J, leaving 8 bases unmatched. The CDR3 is CASSQTTGSENEQFF. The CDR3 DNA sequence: TGCGCCAGCAGCCAAACGACAGGGAGCGAGAATGAGCAGTTCTTC.

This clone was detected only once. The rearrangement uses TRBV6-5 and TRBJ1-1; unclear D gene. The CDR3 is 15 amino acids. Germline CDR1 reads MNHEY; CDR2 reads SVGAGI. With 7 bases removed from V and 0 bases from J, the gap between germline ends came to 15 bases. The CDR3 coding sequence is TGTGCCAGCACAACCCTCTTCGGGATGAACACTGAAGCTTTCTTT. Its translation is CASTTLFGMNTEAFF.

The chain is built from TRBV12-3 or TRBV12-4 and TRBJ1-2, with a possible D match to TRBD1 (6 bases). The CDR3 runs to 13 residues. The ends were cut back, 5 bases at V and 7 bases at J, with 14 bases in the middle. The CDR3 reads CASSTGTRSGYTF. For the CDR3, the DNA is TGTGCCAGCAGTACCGGGACACGGAGTGGCTACACCTTC.

CDR3 region: CATKPTQIDNEQFF. In DNA form, the CDR3 reads TGCGCCACCAAACCCACTCAAATCGACAATGAGCAGTTCTTC. This chain connects TRBV5-1 to TRBJ2-1; unclear D gene. This CDR3 contains 14 residues. The V gene lost 9 bases and the J gene lost 5 bases, with 18 bases spanning the gap. The germline V gene encodes CDR1 SGHRS and CDR2 YFSETQ. Drawing the rest from reference TRBV5-1 and TRBJ2-1, the complete variable domain is KAGVTQTPRYLIKTRGQQVTLSCSPISGHRSVSWYQQTPGQGLQFLFEYFSETQRNKGNFPGRFSGRQFSNSRSEMNVSTLELGDSALYLCATKPTQIDNEQFFGPGTRLTVL.

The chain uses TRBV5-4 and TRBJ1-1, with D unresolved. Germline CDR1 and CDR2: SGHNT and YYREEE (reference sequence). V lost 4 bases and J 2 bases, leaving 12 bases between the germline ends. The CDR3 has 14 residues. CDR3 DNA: TGTGCCAGCAGCCAAACACAGATAAACACTGAAGCTTTCTTT. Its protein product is CASSQTQINTEAFF.

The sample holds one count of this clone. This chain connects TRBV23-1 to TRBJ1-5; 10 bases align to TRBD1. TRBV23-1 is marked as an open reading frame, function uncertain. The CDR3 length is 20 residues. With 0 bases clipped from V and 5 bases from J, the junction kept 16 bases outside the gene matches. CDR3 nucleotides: TGCGCCAGCAGTCAATCTCGGACAGGGGGGGAAGGGGTCGTTCATCAGCCCCAGCATTTT. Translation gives CASSQSRTGGEGVVHQPQHF.

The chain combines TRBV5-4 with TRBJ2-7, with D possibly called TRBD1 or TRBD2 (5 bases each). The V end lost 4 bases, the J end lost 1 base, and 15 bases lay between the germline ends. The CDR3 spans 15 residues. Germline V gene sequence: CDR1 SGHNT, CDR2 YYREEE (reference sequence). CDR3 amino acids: CASSLGRRGSYEQYF. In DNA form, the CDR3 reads TGTGCCAGCAGCCTGGGACGTAGGGGATCCTACGAGCAGTACTTC.

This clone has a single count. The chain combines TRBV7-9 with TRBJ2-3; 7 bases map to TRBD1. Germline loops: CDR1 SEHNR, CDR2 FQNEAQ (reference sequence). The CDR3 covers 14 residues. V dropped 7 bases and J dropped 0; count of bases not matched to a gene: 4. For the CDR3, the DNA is TGTGCCAGCACTGGGACAGCCAGCACAGATACGCAGTATTTT. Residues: CASTGTASTDTQYF. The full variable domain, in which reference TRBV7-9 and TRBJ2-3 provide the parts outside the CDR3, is DTGVSQNPRHKITKRGQNVTFRCDPISEHNRLYWYRQTLGQGPEFLTYFQNEAQLEKSRLLSDRFSAERPKGSFSTLEIQRTEQGDSAMYLCASTGTASTDTQYFGPGTRLTVL.